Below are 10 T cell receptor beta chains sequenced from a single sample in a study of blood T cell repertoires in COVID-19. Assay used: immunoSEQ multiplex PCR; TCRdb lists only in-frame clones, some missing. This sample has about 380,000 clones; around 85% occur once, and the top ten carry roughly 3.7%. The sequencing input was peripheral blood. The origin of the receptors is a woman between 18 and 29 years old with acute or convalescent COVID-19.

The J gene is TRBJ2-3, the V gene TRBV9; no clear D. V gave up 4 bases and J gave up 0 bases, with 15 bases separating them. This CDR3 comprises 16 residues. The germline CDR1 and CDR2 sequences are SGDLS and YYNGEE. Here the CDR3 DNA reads TGTGCCAGCAGCACTGAGCCCGCTTTAAGCACAGATACGCAGTATTTT. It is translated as CASSTEPALSTDTQYF.

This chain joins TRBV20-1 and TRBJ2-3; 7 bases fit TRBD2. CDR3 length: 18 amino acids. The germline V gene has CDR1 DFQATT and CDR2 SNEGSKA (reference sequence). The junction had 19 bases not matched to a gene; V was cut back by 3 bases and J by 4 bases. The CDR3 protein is CSASDVASGDRGADTQYF. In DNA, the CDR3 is TGCAGTGCTAGTGACGTGGCGAGCGGGGACCGGGGGGCAGATACGCAGTATTTT.

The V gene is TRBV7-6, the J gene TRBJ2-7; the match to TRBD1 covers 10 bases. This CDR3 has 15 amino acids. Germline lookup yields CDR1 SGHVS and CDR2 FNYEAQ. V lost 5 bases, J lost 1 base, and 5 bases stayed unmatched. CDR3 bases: TGTGCCAGCAGCCTGGGACAGGGGCCGTCCTACGAGCAGTACTTC. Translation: CASSLGQGPSYEQYF.

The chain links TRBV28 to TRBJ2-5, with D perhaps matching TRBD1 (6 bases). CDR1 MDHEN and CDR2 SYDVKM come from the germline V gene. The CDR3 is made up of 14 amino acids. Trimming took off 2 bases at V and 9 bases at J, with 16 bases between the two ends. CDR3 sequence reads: CASSLPGQLVAQYF. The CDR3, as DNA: TGTGCCAGCAGTTTACCCGGACAGTTAGTGGCCCAGTACTTC.

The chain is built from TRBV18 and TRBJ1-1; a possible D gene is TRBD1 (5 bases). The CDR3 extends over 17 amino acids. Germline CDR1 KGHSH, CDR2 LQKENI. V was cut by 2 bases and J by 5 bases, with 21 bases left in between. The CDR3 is CASSPTRRTGRETEAFF. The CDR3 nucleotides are TGTGCCAGCTCACCAACCCGACGAACAGGTAGGGAAACTGAAGCTTTCTTT.

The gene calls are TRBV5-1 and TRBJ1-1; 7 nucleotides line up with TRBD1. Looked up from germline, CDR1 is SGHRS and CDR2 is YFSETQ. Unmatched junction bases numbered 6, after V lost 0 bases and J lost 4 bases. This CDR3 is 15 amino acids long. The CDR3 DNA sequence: TGCGCCAGCAGCTTGGAGCGAGCAGGGGGCACTGAAGCTTTCTTT. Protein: CASSLERAGGTEAFF. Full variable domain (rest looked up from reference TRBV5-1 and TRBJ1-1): KAGVTQTPRYLIKTRGQQVTLSCSPISGHRSVSWYQQTPGQGLQFLFEYFSETQRNKGNFPGRFSGRQFSNSRSEMNVSTLELGDSALYLCASSLERAGGTEAFFGQGTRLTVV.

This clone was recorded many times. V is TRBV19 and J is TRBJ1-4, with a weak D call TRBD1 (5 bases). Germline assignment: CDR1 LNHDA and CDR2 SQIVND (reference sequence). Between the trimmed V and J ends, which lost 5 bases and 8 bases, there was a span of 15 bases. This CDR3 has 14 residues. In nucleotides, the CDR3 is TGTGCCAGTAGTCCGTCGGGGGTATACGAAAAACTGTTTTTT. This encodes CASSPSGVYEKLFF.

The CDR3: CASSDLYTEAFF. The CDR3 nucleotides are TGTGCCAGCAGTGATCTTTACACTGAAGCTTTCTTT. J is TRBJ1-1 and V is TRBV2, with no clear D. Germline CDR1 is SNHLY and CDR2 is FYNNEI. Trimming left V 3 bases short and J 3 bases short, with 5 bases between. The CDR3 length is 12 residues.

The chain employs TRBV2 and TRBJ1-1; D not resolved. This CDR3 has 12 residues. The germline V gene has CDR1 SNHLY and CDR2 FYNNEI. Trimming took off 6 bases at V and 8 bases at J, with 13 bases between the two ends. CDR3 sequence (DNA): TGTGCCAGCAGGGGAGAAAGAGGGGAAGCTTTCTTT. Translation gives CASRGERGEAFF. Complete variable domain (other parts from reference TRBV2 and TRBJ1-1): EPEVTQTPSHQVTQMGQEVILRCVPISNHLYFYWYRQILGQKVEFLVSFYNNEISEKSEIFDDQFSVERPDGSNFTLKIRSTKLEDSAMYFCASRGERGEAFFGQGTRLTVV.

CDR3 protein: CASKDTGTGLFGEQYF. The CDR3 DNA is TGTGCCAGTAAAGATACCGGGACAGGGCTTTTTGGCGAGCAGTACTTC. The chain uses TRBV19 and TRBJ2-7; TRBD1 matches at 9 bases. CDR3 length: 16 residues. Germline V lookup: CDR1 LNHDA, CDR2 SQIVND (reference sequence). Trimming removed 7 bases from V and 6 bases from J; junction bases left unmatched: 16.